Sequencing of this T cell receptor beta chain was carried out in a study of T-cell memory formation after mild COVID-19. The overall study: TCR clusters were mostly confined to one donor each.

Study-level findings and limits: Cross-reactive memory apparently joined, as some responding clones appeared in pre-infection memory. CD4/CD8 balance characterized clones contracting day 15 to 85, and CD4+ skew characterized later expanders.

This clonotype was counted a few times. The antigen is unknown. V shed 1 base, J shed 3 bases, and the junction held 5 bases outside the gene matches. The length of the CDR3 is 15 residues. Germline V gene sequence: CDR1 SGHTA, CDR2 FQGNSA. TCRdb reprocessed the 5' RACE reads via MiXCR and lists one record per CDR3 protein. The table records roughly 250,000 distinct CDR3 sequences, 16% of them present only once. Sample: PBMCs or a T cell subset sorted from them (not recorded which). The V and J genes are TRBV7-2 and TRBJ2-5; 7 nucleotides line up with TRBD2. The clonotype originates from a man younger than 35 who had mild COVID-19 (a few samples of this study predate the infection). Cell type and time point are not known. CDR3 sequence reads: CASSLGSGGKETQYF. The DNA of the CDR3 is TGTGCCAGCAGCTTAGGTTCGGGGGGAAAAGAGACCCAGTACTTC.